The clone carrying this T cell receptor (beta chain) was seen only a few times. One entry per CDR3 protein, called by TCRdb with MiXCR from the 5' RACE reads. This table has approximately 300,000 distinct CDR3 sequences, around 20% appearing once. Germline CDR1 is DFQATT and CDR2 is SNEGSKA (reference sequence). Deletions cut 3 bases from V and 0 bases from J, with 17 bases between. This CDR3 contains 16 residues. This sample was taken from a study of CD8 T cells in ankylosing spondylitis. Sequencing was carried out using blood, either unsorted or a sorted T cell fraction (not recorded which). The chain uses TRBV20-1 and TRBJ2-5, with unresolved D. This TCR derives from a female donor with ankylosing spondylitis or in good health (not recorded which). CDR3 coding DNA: TGCAGTGCTAGGGCTCCGGGCGGCCACAACCAAGAGACCCAGTACTTC. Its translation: CSARAPGGHNQETQYF.